A selection of T cell receptor beta chains follows, all from one sample in a study of T cell responses to AZD1222 COVID-19 vaccine. This table comes from immunoSEQ multiplex PCR, and its TCRdb copy is limited to in-frame clones, with some not included. This sample has around 130,000 clones, with 70% to 90% found just once. This sample comprised peripheral blood, obtained on day 0 of AZD1222 vaccination. The receptors derive from an adult in good health. Each CDR3 is given with its conserved first and last residue. The order of the fields is D gene, clone size, V gene, J gene, CDR3 DNA, CDR3 protein. The D gene is left open where the match is weak. Clone size, where shown, is once, few, many, or a class for clones that have expanded.

TRBD2	NA	TRBV5-1	TRBJ2-7	TGCGCCAGCAGAGCAGAACTAGCGGGGACCTACGAGCAGTACTTC	CASRAELAGTYEQYF
TRBD1	few	TRBV5-4	TRBJ1-2	TGTGCCAGCAGCTTACAGGGGGCCGGACCACTCTATGGCTACACCTTC	CASSLQGAGPLYGYTF
NA	NA	TRBV6-5	TRBJ2-2	TGTGCCAGCAGTTGGGGGCAGTCTGGGCTGTTTTTT	CASSWGQSGLFF
NA	NA	TRBV12-5	TRBJ2-7	TGTGCTAGTGGTTTTGGACTTTACGAGCAGTACTTC	CASGFGLYEQYF
NA	NA	TRBV19	TRBJ1-5	TGTGCCAGTAGAGGGCAGGGTAATCAGCCCCAGCATTTT	CASRGQGNQPQHF
TRBD2	NA	TRBV24-1	TRBJ2-5	TGTGCCACCAGTGATCCGACTAGCGGGACGGGAGAGACCCAGTACTTC	CATSDPTSGTGETQYF
NA	once	TRBV11-3	TRBJ1-6	TGTGCCAGCAGCTTAGATCCCCGCCGGTTAAATTCACCCCTCCACTTT	CASSLDPRRLNSPLHF
TRBD2	NA	TRBV15	TRBJ2-2	TGTGCCACCAGCAGAGATCGGGCGGGAGGGAACACCGGGGAGCTGTTTTTT	CATSRDRAGGNTGELFF
NA	NA	TRBV24-1	TRBJ1-1	TGTGCCACCAGTGATCCGAAAACAGGGACGGGCACTGAAGCTTTCTTT	CATSDPKTGTGTEAFF
NA	NA	TRBV10-3	TRBJ2-1	TGTGCCATCAGTGAGGACAGCCGGACTGAGCAGTTCTTC	CAISEDSRTEQFF
NA	NA	TRBV27	TRBJ2-7	TGTGCCAGCAGCGCTAGGACTATTTCTCCCGACGAGCAGTACTTC	CASSARTISPDEQYF
TRBD1	once	TRBV24-1	TRBJ1-5	TGTGCCACCAGTGCCCCGGACAGGGGGGGAGATCAGCCCCAGCATTTT	CATSAPDRGGDQPQHF
TRBD1	NA	TRBV19	TRBJ1-5	TGTGCCAGTAGTTCCGGGACAGCGGCCAATCAGCCCCAGCATTTT	CASSSGTAANQPQHF
TRBD2	NA	TRBV18	TRBJ2-7	TGTGCCAGCTCACCAATCGCCGGGAGGACGTTTTCCTACGAGCAGTACTTC	CASSPIAGRTFSYEQYF
NA	NA	TRBV14	TRBJ1-2	TGTGCCAGCAGCCAAGGTAGTGGCTACACCTTC	CASSQGSGYTF
NA	NA	TRBV6-1	TRBJ1-1	TGTGCCAGCAGTGACGGGACACAGAACACTGAAGCTTTCTTT	CASSDGTQNTEAFF
NA	NA	TRBV6-6	TRBJ1-2	TGTGCCAGCAGCGAGAATCCTCTGATGGATGGCTACACCTTC	CASSENPLMDGYTF
NA	NA	TRBV5-1	TRBJ2-3	TGCGCCAGCAGCTTACGGGGCACAGATACGCAGTATTTT	CASSLRGTDTQYF
NA	NA	TRBV6-4	TRBJ2-1	TGTGCCAGCAGTGTCGACTATGGGACTGAGCAGTTCTTC	CASSVDYGTEQFF
NA	once	TRBV6-5	TRBJ1-1	TGTGCCAGCAGAAGTAGGGACTCTCCCAAGGGGATGGCTTTCTTT	CASRSRDSPKGMAFF
TRBD2	NA	TRBV15	TRBJ2-5	TGTGCCACCAGCAGAGATACAGGACTAGCGGGTGCGGAGACCCAGTACTTC	CATSRDTGLAGAETQYF
NA	NA	TRBV5-1	TRBJ2-1	TGCGCCAGCAGCCTACGGAACTCGAGGATCGACAATGAGCAGTTCTTC	CASSLRNSRIDNEQFF
TRBD2	once	TRBV7-2	TRBJ2-5	TGTGCCAGCAGCGCCTTCGGGCGGGAGGGTGGAGAGACCCAGTACTTC	CASSAFGREGGETQYF
TRBD2	few	TRBV19	TRBJ2-1	TGTGCCAGTAGTACGCGTCTCCTAAGCGGGACGTACAATGAGCAGTTCTTC	CASSTRLLSGTYNEQFF
NA	NA	TRBV6-5	TRBJ1-2	TGTGCCAGCAGAAGGGGGGATCGGGATGGCTACACCTTC	CASRRGDRDGYTF
NA	NA	TRBV23-1	TRBJ2-7	TGCGCCATCATTCCGGGACACATCATCGAGCAGTACTTC	CAIIPGHIIEQYF
NA	NA	TRBV24-1	TRBJ1-5	TGTGCCACCAGTGACCCCGAGACGCTAGGACAGCCCCAGCATTTT	CATSDPETLGQPQHF
NA	few	TRBV9	TRBJ2-3	TGTGCCAGCAGCGTAGCGGTGGGAATGGGCACAGATACGCAGTATTTT	CASSVAVGMGTDTQYF
TRBD2	once	TRBV11-3	TRBJ2-5	TGTGCCAGCAGCGCCGAGGGCGGGAGGCTGGAGACCCAGTACTTC	CASSAEGGRLETQYF
NA	NA	TRBV12-3/TRBV12-4	TRBJ1-5	TGTGCCAGCAGTTTAAGGGGTCAGCCCCAGCATTTT	CASSLRGQPQHF
NA	NA	TRBV7-9	TRBJ1-1	TGTGCCAGCAGCTTAGAATTGAACACTGAAGCTTTCTTT	CASSLELNTEAFF
TRBD1	NA	TRBV30	TRBJ1-3	TGTGCCTGGACCCCCCGGGACAGGGGAAACACCATATATTTT	CAWTPRDRGNTIYF
TRBD2	NA	TRBV5-1	TRBJ2-1	TGCGCCAGCAGCTTGGGCGGGAGCAATGAGCAGTTCTTC	CASSLGGSNEQFF
TRBD1	NA	TRBV29-1	TRBJ2-7	TGCAGCGCTCAAACGGACAGGGTAGTGTACGAGCAGTACTTC	CSAQTDRVVYEQYF
NA	NA	TRBV30	TRBJ1-6	TGTGCCTGGGGAACAGGCTCCTATAATTCACCCCTCCACTTT	CAWGTGSYNSPLHF
NA	NA	TRBV5-6	TRBJ2-2	TGTGCCAGCAGCTCCGGACTGGGGCCTTCCGGGGAGCTGTTTTTT	CASSSGLGPSGELFF
NA	NA	TRBV11-1	TRBJ2-1	TGTGCCAGCAGCTTAGACCACAATGAGCAGTTCTTC	CASSLDHNEQFF
NA	NA	TRBV20-1	TRBJ2-7	TGCAGTGCGCGGACAGCCTCGGGGCTGTACTTC	CSARTASGLYF
NA	NA	TRBV6-5	TRBJ1-3	TGTGCCAGCCGGGCCGGAAACACCATATATTTT	CASRAGNTIYF
NA	NA	TRBV19	TRBJ2-6	TGTGCCAGTAGTATAGGGCCCCCGGGACCGAGGTCTGGGGCCAACGTCCTGACTTTC	CASSIGPPGPRSGANVLTF
TRBD2	NA	TRBV5-1	TRBJ2-7	TGCGCCAGCAGCCGGGAGGGACAAACCATATACGAGCAGTACTTC	CASSREGQTIYEQYF
NA	NA	TRBV27	TRBJ1-2	TGTGCCAGCAGTTTTAACAGAGCCTATGGCTACACCTTC	CASSFNRAYGYTF
NA	NA	TRBV9	TRBJ2-1	TGTGCCAGCAGCACCTTAGGGGGAAGCTCCTACAATGAGCAGTTCTTC	CASSTLGGSSYNEQFF
NA	once	TRBV3-1/TRBV3-2	TRBJ1-2	TGTGCCAGCAGTCTGGGGCGGACTTCCTATGGCTACACCTTC	CASSLGRTSYGYTF
NA	NA	TRBV18	TRBJ2-5	TGTGCCAGCTCACCACAGAAGCTCCTTCAAGAGACCCAGTACTTC	CASSPQKLLQETQYF
NA	once	TRBV11-3	TRBJ2-2	TGTGCCAGCAGCTTAACAGCCTACACCGGGGAGCTGTTTTTT	CASSLTAYTGELFF
TRBD1	NA	TRBV6-6	TRBJ2-7	TGTGCCAGCACCCAAGGAGACAGGGGTTACGAGCAGTACTTC	CASTQGDRGYEQYF
NA	NA	TRBV7-8	TRBJ1-2	TGTGCCAGCAGCCCCGGACGGTCCTATGGCTACACCTTC	CASSPGRSYGYTF
NA	NA	TRBV5-8	TRBJ2-7	TGTGCCAGCAGCCCAGCTTACGGAGAGGTTTCCTACGAGCAGTACTTC	CASSPAYGEVSYEQYF
TRBD1	once	TRBV18	TRBJ1-3	TGTGCCAGCTCACCCTCGACAGGGGTGAACACCATATATTTT	CASSPSTGVNTIYF
TRBD1	NA	TRBV6-4	TRBJ1-2	TGTGCCAGCGTCGCGACAGGGGATCACTATGGCTACACCTTC	CASVATGDHYGYTF
NA	NA	TRBV2	TRBJ1-1	TGTGCCAGCACCCCCCATGGCACCTCGAACACTGAAGCTTTCTTT	CASTPHGTSNTEAFF
NA	NA	TRBV7-6	TRBJ1-6	TGTGCCAGCAGCTTAGGAATGGGACTAAATTCACCCCTCCACTTT	CASSLGMGLNSPLHF
NA	few	TRBV6-5	TRBJ2-1	TGTGCCTCTGGAGGGAATGAGCAGTTCTTC	CASGGNEQFF
TRBD1	NA	TRBV5-4	TRBJ1-4	TGTGCCAGCAGCCCGACAGGGGGCAGGACTAATGAAAAACTGTTTTTT	CASSPTGGRTNEKLFF
TRBD2	few	TRBV27	TRBJ2-7	TGTGCCAGCAGCGCTTACGGGAGGGCCCTGTACGAGCAGTACTTC	CASSAYGRALYEQYF
NA	NA	TRBV4-2	TRBJ1-5	TGTGCCAGCAGCCAAGATTCAACAAGAAATCAGCCCCAGCATTTT	CASSQDSTRNQPQHF
TRBD2	once	TRBV5-4	TRBJ2-2	TGTGCCAGCAGCTTACGCCGCGGGACTAGCGTTGTGAGGGAGCTGTTTTTT	CASSLRRGTSVVRELFF
NA	NA	TRBV5-1	TRBJ2-2	TGCGCCAGCAGCTTGGTCGCAGGGGAAGGAACCGGGGAGCTGTTTTTT	CASSLVAGEGTGELFF
NA	NA	TRBV18	TRBJ1-6	TGTGCCAGCTCCCCCGTCGGAGGGCCCCTCCACTTT	CASSPVGGPLHF